This entry describes one T cell receptor beta chain. This record belongs to a study of cytomegalovirus exposure and HLA in healthy donors. The PCR ran on 60 Vbeta and 13 Jbeta primers. Only in-frame clones appear in the TCRdb table, and some are missing; sequencing was by immunoSEQ multiplex PCR. The data contain 150,000 or so clones, almost 85% of them singletons. Germline lookup yields CDR1 MNHNY and CDR2 SVGAGI (reference sequence). The length of the CDR3 is 12 residues. Losses at the gene ends were 6 bases for V and 4 bases for J; bases not matched to a gene: 3. The chain couples TRBV6-6 to TRBJ2-7; 7 bases fit TRBD1. This TCR came from a man aged 25-45 years in good health and CMV-seronegative. Specimen: PBMCs. The CDR3 loop reads CASRADRYEQYF. In DNA, the CDR3 is TGTGCCAGCAGAGCGGACAGGTACGAGCAGTACTTC.